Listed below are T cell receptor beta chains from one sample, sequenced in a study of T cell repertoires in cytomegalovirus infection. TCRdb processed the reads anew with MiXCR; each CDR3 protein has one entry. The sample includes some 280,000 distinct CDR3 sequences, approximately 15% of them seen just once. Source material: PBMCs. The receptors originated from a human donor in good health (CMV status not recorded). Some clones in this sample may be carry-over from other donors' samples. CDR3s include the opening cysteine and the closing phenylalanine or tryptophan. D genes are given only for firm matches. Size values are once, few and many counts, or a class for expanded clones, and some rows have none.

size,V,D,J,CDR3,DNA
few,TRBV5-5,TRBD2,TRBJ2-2,CASSSSSGRAFSGELFF,TGTGCCAGCAGCTCCTCTAGCGGGAGGGCCTTTTCCGGGGAGCTGTTTTTT
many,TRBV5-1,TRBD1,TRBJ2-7,CASSLLWSGTDSREQYF,TGCGCCAGCAGCTTACTATGGAGTGGGACAGACTCCCGCGAGCAGTACTTC
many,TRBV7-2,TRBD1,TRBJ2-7,CASRPGTGTYEQYF,TGTGCCAGCAGGCCCGGGACAGGGACCTACGAGCAGTACTTC
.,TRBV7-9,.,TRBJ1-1,CASSSEYTEAFF,TGTGCCAGCAGCTCAGAGTACACTGAAGCTTTCTTT
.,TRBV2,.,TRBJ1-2,CASSEVGYREIYTF,TGTGCCAGCAGTGAAGTGGGGTACAGGGAGATCTACACCTTC
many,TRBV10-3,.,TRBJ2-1,CAISDGWSSYNEQFF,TGTGCCATCAGTGATGGGTGGAGCTCCTACAATGAGCAGTTCTTC
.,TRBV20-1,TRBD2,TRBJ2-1,CSARGIREGRDEQFF,TGCAGTGCTCGGGGGATCCGGGAGGGCCGCGATGAGCAGTTCTTC
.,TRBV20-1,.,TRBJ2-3,CSAPDKRANTDTQYF,TGCAGTGCTCCGGACAAGCGGGCGAACACAGATACGCAGTATTTT
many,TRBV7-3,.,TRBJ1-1,CASSLVPGQLAEAFF,TGTGCCAGCAGCTTGGTTCCTGGGCAGTTGGCTGAAGCTTTCTTT
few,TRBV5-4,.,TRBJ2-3,CASSTRDSRGVFSADTQYF,TGTGCCAGCAGCACACGGGACTCCCGAGGTGTCTTTTCAGCAGATACGCAGTATTTT
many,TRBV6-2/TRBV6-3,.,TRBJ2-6,CASSYGGSSGANVLTF,TGTGCCAGCAGTTACGGGGGCAGCTCTGGGGCCAACGTCCTGACTTTC
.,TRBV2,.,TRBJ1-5,CASREGRQQPQHF,TGTGCCAGCAGAGAAGGGAGGCAGCAGCCCCAGCATTTT
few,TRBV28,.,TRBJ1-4,CASSLRGLQLFF,TGTGCCAGCAGTTTACGGGGACTTCAACTGTTTTTT
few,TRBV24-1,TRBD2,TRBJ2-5,CATSEAISGGGTQYF,TGTGCCACCAGTGAGGCTATATCGGGGGGAGGGACCCAGTACTTC
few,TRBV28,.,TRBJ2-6,CASSVGSTGANVLTF,TGTGCCAGCAGCGTCGGGTCGACGGGGGCCAACGTCCTGACTTTC
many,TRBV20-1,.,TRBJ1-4,CSAKAGQGEKLFF,TGCAGTGCCAAAGCGGGCCAGGGAGAAAAACTGTTTTTT
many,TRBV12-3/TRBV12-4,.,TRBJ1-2,CASSPFGNRDYGYTF,TGTGCCAGCAGTCCCTTCGGGAATCGGGACTATGGCTACACCTTC
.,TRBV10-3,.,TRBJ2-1,CAISQTENEQFF,TGTGCCATCAGCCAAACAGAGAATGAGCAGTTCTTC
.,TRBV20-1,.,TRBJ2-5,CSAVASLGRETQYF,TGCAGTGCCGTTGCCAGCCTCGGTCGGGAGACCCAGTACTTC
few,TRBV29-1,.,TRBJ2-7,CSVARDKYEQYF,TGCAGCGTGGCCCGGGACAAGTACGAGCAGTACTTC
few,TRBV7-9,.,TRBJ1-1,CASSSQGSSTEAFF,TGTGCCAGCAGCTCCCAGGGGAGTAGCACTGAAGCTTTCTTT
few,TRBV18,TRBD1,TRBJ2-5,CASSPIPGQEKETQYF,TGTGCCAGCTCACCAATCCCGGGACAGGAGAAAGAGACCCAGTACTTC
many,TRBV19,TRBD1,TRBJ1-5,CASRTRDRAGNQPQHF,TGTGCCAGTAGAACCCGGGACAGGGCTGGCAATCAGCCCCAGCATTTT
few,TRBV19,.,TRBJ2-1,CASSIGQGPYNEQFF,TGTGCCAGTAGTATTGGGCAGGGGCCGTACAATGAGCAGTTCTTC
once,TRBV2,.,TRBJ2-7,CASSPWNEQYF,TGTGCCAGCAGCCCGTGGAACGAGCAGTACTTC